The present entry profiles one T cell receptor beta chain with its context. Its specificity is unknown. This sample is drawn from a study of response to subunit inactivated influenza vaccine. Study results and caveats: A suggestion made by the authors is that each seasonal influenza vaccination recruits few new T cells.

The germline V gene encodes CDR1 SGHVS and CDR2 FQNEAQ. Trimming pared 2 bases from V and 6 bases from J, leaving 17 bases between. This CDR3 has 15 amino acids. TCRdb redid the calling of the RT-PCR reads with MiXCR, one entry per CDR3 protein. The sample includes roughly 500,000 distinct CDR3 sequences, approximately 15% of them seen just once. This receptor was identified in a man aged 45 to 75 who received an inactivated influenza vaccine. The gene calls are TRBV7-8 and TRBJ2-7; D possibly corresponds to TRBD2 (6 bases). The sample in question was CD4+ T cells sorted from PBMCs, obtained approximately 25 months after vaccination. The CDR3 DNA follows: TGTGCCAGCAGCTTACGGTGGCAGTGGAGGGGCGAGCAGTACTTC. Residues: CASSLRWQWRGEQYF.